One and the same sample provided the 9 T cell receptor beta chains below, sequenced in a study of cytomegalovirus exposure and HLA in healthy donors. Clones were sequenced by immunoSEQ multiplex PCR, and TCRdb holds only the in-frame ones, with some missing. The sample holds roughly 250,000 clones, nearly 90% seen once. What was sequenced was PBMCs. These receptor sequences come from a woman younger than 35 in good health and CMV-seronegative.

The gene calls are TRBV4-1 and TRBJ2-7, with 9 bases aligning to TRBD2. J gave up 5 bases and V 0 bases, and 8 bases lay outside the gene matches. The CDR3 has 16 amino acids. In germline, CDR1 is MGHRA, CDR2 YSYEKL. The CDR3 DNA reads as TGCGCCAGCAGCCAAGAAGTTGGCGGGGGGGCCCACGAGCAGTACTTC. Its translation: CASSQEVGGGAHEQYF.

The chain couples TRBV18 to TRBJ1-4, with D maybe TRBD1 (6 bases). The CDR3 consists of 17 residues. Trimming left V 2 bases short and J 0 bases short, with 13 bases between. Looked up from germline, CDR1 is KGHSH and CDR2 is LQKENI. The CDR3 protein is CASSPLGGGPTNEKLFF. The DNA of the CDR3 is TGTGCCAGCTCACCATTGGGCGGGGGCCCAACTAATGAAAAACTGTTTTTT.

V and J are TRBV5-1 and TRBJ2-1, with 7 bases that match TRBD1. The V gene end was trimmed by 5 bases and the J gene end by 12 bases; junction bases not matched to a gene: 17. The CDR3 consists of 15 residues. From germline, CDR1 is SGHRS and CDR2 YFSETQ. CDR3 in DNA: TGCGCCAGCAGACGGGACAGTGGTTATCCTTTAGGGCAGTTCTTC. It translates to CASRRDSGYPLGQFF.

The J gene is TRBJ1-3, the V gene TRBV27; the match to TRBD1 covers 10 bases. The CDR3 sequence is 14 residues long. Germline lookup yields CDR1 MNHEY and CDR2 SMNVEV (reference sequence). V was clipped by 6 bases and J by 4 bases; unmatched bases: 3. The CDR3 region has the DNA TGTGCCAGCAGCGACAGGGGGCCGGGAAACACCATATATTTT. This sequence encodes CASSDRGPGNTIYF.

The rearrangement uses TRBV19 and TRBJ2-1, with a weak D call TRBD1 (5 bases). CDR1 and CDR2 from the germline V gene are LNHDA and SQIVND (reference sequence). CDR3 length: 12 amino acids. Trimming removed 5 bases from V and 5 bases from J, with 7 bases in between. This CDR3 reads CASSLTDNEQFF. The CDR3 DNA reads TGTGCCAGTAGTTTGACAGACAATGAGCAGTTCTTC.

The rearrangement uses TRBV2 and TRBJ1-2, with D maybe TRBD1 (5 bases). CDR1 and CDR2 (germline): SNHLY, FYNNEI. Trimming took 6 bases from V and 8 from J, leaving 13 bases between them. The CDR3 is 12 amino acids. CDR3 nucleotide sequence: TGTGCCAGCAGACCCAGGGTGGCAGGCTACACCTTC. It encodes CASRPRVAGYTF.

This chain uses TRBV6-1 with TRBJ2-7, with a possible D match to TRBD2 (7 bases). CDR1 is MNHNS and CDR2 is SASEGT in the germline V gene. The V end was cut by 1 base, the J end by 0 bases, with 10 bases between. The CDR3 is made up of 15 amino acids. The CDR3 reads CASSEEGEGSYEQYF. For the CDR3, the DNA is TGTGCCAGCAGTGAAGAGGGGGAGGGCTCCTACGAGCAGTACTTC.

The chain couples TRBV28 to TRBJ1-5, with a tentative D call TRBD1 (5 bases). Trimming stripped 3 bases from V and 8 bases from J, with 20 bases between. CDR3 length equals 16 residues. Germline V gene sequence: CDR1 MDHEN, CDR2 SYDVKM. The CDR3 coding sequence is TGTGCCAGCAGTTTTATCCGGCCGAGTTCGGGGGAGCCCCAGCATTTT. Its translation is CASSFIRPSSGEPQHF.

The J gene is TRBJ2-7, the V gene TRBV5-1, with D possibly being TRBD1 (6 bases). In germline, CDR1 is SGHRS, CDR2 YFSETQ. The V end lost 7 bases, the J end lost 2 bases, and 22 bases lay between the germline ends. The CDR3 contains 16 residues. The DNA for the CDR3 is TGCGCCAGCCTTACAGAGGGGGTTTTGGGTACCTACGAGCAGTACGTC. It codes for CASLTEGVLGTYEQYV.